This T cell receptor beta chain was identified in a study of T cell responses to AZD1222 COVID-19 vaccine. Some second doses came at about 4 weeks and others at about 12 weeks; these were pooled. Assay: immunoSEQ multiplex PCR; the TCRdb copy retains only in-frame clones and omits some. The data hold approximately 150,000 clones, with roughly 89% observed a single time. As regards this clone: Its antigen is still unknown.

Notes on the study in general: Only after the peak T cell response were repertoires sampled. The sample set comprised mostly white British donors with more females, and clonal diversity was possibly underestimated.

V shed 4 bases and J 4 bases; nucleotides not matched to a gene: 10. Germline V CDR1 and CDR2: SGHTA, FQGNSA. The CDR3 sequence is 15 residues long. The receptor's source is an adult who received the AZD1222 COVID-19 vaccine. The material sequenced was peripheral blood, taken 28 days after the second AZD1222 dose. V and J are TRBV7-2 and TRBJ2-7; 7 nucleotides align to TRBD1. The CDR3 bases are TGTGCCAGCAGCTCGTCCACAGGGGCTCAGTACGAGCAGTACTTC. Its translation: CASSSSTGAQYEQYF.